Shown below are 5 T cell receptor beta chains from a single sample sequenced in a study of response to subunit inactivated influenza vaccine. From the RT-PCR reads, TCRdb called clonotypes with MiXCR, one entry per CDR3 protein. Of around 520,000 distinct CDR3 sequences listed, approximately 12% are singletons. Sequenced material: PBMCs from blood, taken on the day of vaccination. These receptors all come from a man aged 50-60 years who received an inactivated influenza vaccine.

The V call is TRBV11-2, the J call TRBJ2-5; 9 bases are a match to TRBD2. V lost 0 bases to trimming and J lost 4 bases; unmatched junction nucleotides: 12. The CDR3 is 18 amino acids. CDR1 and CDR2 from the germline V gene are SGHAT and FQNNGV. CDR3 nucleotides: TGTGCCAGCAGCTTAGATCGGATGGGCGGGAGGGTAGGAGAGACCCAGTACTTC. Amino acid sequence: CASSLDRMGGRVGETQYF.

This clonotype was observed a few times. The CDR3 spells CASSPIIASTGEQYF. The CDR3 DNA follows: TGTGCCAGCAGTCCAATTATAGCCTCGACGGGGGAGCAGTACTTC. The chain joins TRBV7-2 to TRBJ2-7; a weak D match, TRBD2 (5 bases). The V gene lost 6 bases and the J gene lost 7 bases, with 22 bases spanning the gap. The CDR3 runs 15 residues. CDR1 and CDR2 from the germline V gene are SGHTA and FQGNSA.

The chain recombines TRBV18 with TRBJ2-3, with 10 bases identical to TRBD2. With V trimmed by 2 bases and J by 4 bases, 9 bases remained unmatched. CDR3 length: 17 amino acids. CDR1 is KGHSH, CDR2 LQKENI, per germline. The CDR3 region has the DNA TGTGCCAGCTCACCAGTCGCTAGCGGGAGTCCTTCAGATACGCAGTATTTT. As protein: CASSPVASGSPSDTQYF.

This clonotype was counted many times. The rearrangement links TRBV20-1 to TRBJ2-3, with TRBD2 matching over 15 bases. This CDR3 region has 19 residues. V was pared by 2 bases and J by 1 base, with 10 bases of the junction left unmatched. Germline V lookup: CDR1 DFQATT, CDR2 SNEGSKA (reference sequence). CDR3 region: CSARSPGLAGGSGTDTQYF. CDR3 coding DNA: TGCAGTGCTAGAAGCCCGGGACTAGCGGGGGGCAGCGGCACAGATACGCAGTATTTT.

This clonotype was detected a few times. The chain's CDR3 is CAISEWDTYQETQYF. CDR3 DNA: TGTGCCATCAGTGAGTGGGACACTTACCAAGAGACCCAGTACTTC. V and J are TRBV10-3 and TRBJ2-5; D is possibly TRBD1 (6 bases). This CDR3 comprises 15 residues. Deletions cut 1 base from V and 0 bases from J, with 9 bases between. CDR1 and CDR2 from the germline V gene are ENHRY and SYGVKD.